What follows are 5 T cell receptor beta chains derived from one specimen sequenced in a study of cytomegalovirus exposure and HLA in healthy donors. PCR used 60 Vbeta primers and 13 Jbeta primers. TCRdb's copy holds only in-frame clones and misses some; the assay was immunoSEQ multiplex PCR. Of about 130,000 clones listed, over 70% are singletons. Sequenced material: PBMCs. These receptor sequences come from an older woman in good health and CMV-seropositive.

V usage is TRBV9 and J usage is TRBJ2-7; TRBD1 agrees at 8 bases. Germline V gene lookup returns CDR1 SGDLS and CDR2 YYNGEE. V lost 0 bases to trimming and J lost 2 bases; unmatched junction nucleotides: 4. This CDR3 has 15 residues. The CDR3 protein is CASSVGAGGPYEQYF. The CDR3 DNA follows: TGTGCCAGCAGCGTAGGGGCAGGGGGCCCCTACGAGCAGTACTTC.

The chain couples TRBV11-2 to TRBJ1-2; D perhaps matches TRBD1 (6 bases). The CDR3 contains 14 residues. The V end was cut by 5 bases, the J end by 0 bases, with 10 bases between. CDR1 is SGHAT and CDR2 is FQNNGV in the germline V gene. The CDR3 DNA reads TGTGCCAGCAGCCATACAGGGACTAACTATGGCTACACCTTC. Translation gives CASSHTGTNYGYTF.

This chain joins TRBV6-6 and TRBJ2-7, with D unresolved. CDR1 MNHNY and CDR2 SVGAGI come from the germline V gene (reference sequence). V lost 3 bases and J 2 bases, leaving 14 bases between the germline ends. The CDR3 consists of 15 residues. In nucleotides, the CDR3 is TGTGCCAGCAGTTATGAAGGCAGGCCTCCCTACGAGCAGTACTTC. This translates into CASSYEGRPPYEQYF.

The gene calls are TRBV5-1 and TRBJ1-1; 7 positions agree with TRBD1. The junction had 11 bases not matched to a gene; V was cut back by 3 bases and J by 0 bases. CDR1 is SGHRS and CDR2 is YFSETQ in the germline V gene. The CDR3 is made up of 17 amino acids. CDR3 sequence reads: CASSSEQTGFMNTEAFF. CDR3 in DNA: TGCGCCAGCAGCTCAGAACAGACAGGGTTCATGAACACTGAAGCTTTCTTT.

This clone was observed a handful of times. The sample contains more than one DNA sequence encoding this CDR3. V is TRBV5-6 and J is TRBJ2-1; 8 nucleotides line up with TRBD1. Per the germline V gene, CDR1 is SGHDT and CDR2 is YYEEEE. The CDR3 runs 11 residues. V gave up 5 bases and J gave up 10 bases; unmatched junction bases: 2. In DNA, the CDR3 is TGTGCCAGCAGTTGGGACAGGGAGCAGTTCTTC. The encoded protein is CASSWDREQFF.